This passage covers 5 T cell receptor beta chains from one sample sequenced in a study of T-cell reconstitution after alpha-beta-depleted transplantation in children. Unique molecular identifiers featured in how the TCRbeta library was prepared. Via MiXCR, TCRdb re-called the PCR reads, giving one row per CDR3 protein. The sample carries about 350,000 distinct CDR3 sequences, 15% to 20% recorded once. The sequencing here drew on PBMCs, mostly from graft donor cells, taken 360 days after TCRalphabeta/CD19-depleted stem cell transplant. These receptors were obtained from a male patient aged 2 to 9 who had a stem cell transplant for acute lymphoblastic leukemia, so the T cells may come from the graft donor.

CDR3 in amino acids: CASSHARWDQPQHF. In nucleotides, the CDR3 is TGTGCCAGCAGCCACGCCCGGTGGGACCAGCCCCAGCATTTT. This rearrangement joins TRBV4-2 to TRBJ1-5, with D tentatively TRBD1 (5 bases). V lost 3 bases to trimming and J lost 7 bases, with 13 bases between them. CDR3 length: 14 amino acids. Germline V lookup: CDR1 LGHNA, CDR2 YNFKEQ.

V usage is TRBV4-2 and J usage is TRBJ2-1; TRBD2 matches 11 bases. The CDR3 loop spans 18 amino acids. J was trimmed by 2 bases and V by 0 bases; bases with no gene match: 6. CDR1 is LGHNA and CDR2 is YNFKEQ in the germline V gene. The CDR3 DNA reads as TGTGCCAGCAGCCAAGATCCCGGACTAGCGGGTCCCTACAATGAGCAGTTCTTC. Its translation: CASSQDPGLAGPYNEQFF.

Only a few counts were recorded for this clonotype. The chain couples TRBV10-3 to TRBJ2-7; 8 positions agree with TRBD1. This CDR3 spans 15 amino acids. Trimming cost V 2 bases and J 0 bases; bases outside gene matches: 3. Germline V CDR1 and CDR2: ENHRY, SYGVKD. The CDR3 reads CAISEIDRGSYEQYF. CDR3 nucleotide sequence: TGTGCCATCAGTGAGATCGACAGGGGCTCCTACGAGCAGTACTTC.

This clonotype was observed a handful of times. The chain is built from TRBV20-1 and TRBJ2-7; no clear D. Trimming stripped 5 bases from V and 0 bases from J, with 8 bases between. There are 12 residues in the CDR3. CDR1 and CDR2 (germline): DFQATT, SNEGSKA (reference sequence). The CDR3 nucleotides are TGCAGTGCTCAGGAGAGCTCCTACGAGCAGTACTTC. As protein: CSAQESSYEQYF.

This clonotype turned up a few times. The chain couples TRBV4-2 to TRBJ2-2; maybe TRBD2 (6 bases). Germline lookup yields CDR1 LGHNA and CDR2 YNFKEQ. This CDR3 contains 15 residues. V dropped 5 bases and J dropped 4 bases, with 14 bases sitting between them. The CDR3 loop reads CASSMGDGGTGELFF. Written as DNA, the CDR3 is TGTGCCAGCAGCATGGGGGACGGGGGCACCGGGGAGCTGTTTTTT.